Each of the 15 T cell receptor beta chains below was sequenced from the same sample in a study of radiation and T cells in renal cell carcinoma. Time point meaning: blood 4 weeks post-SBRT, at nephrectomy. The treatment denotes: 15 Gy SBRT to primary tumor, nephrectomy 4 weeks later. The protocol was immunoSEQ multiplex PCR, while the TCRdb copy is restricted to in-frame clones and leaves out a portion. The top ten clones hold approximately 6.6% of a sample with approximately 70,000 clones, about 80% of them seen once. The specimen comprised blood, sampled from a patient whose treatment included radiotherapy and nephrectomy. Every receptor here comes from a man between 60 and 70 years old with renal cell carcinoma.

The J gene is TRBJ2-3, the V gene TRBV5-1; 9 nucleotides align to TRBD1. Trimming at V came to 2 bases and at J to 5 bases, leaving 6 bases not matched to a gene. The germline V gene has CDR1 SGHRS and CDR2 YFSETQ. The CDR3 has 15 amino acids. The CDR3 bases are TGCGCCAGCAGCTTACAGGGGGCGCAGGGAGATACGCAGTATTTT. Its protein product is CASSLQGAQGDTQYF.

The sample holds a few counts of this clone. The chain couples TRBV27 to TRBJ2-7; no clear D. V lost 0 bases and J lost 3, with 0 bases in between. This CDR3 spans 11 amino acids. Germline V gives CDR1 MNHEY, CDR2 SMNVEV (reference sequence). The CDR3 DNA sequence: TGTGCCAGCAGTTTATCCTACGAGCAGTACGTC. Amino acid sequence: CASSLSYEQYV.

The rearrangement joins TRBV6-5 to TRBJ2-7, with no clear D. Germline CDR1 reads MNHEY; CDR2 reads SVGAGI. Trimming pared 0 bases from V and 3 bases from J, leaving 9 bases between. The CDR3 is 14 residues long. The DNA of the CDR3 is TGTGCCAGCAGTTACTCGAAGGGCAACTACGAGCAGTACTTC. Its protein product is CASSYSKGNYEQYF.

This clone has more than one count but fewer than ten. This chain connects TRBV20-1 to TRBJ1-2; no definite D call. The CDR3 loop spans 11 amino acids. Per germline, CDR1 DFQATT and CDR2 SNEGSKA (reference sequence). The germline V and J ends were trimmed by 5 bases and 6 bases, with 10 bases remaining between them. The CDR3 coding sequence is TGCAGTGCTCTAGACATTAATGGCTACACCTTC. It specifies CSALDINGYTF.

The CDR3 reads CASTEGTRWRDTGELFF. The CDR3 coding sequence is TGCGCCAGCACCGAGGGTACCAGGTGGAGGGACACCGGGGAGCTGTTTTTT. The chain carries TRBV5-1 and TRBJ2-2; D perhaps matches TRBD2 (6 bases). The CDR3 is 17 residues long. Germline V lookup: CDR1 SGHRS, CDR2 YFSETQ. V lost 6 bases to trimming and J lost 3 bases, with 21 bases between them.

This clone was detected a few times. The genes are TRBV6-5 and TRBJ1-3; TRBD1 matches at 8 bases. The CDR3 loop spans 14 amino acids. Losses at the gene ends were 6 bases for V and 4 bases for J; bases not matched to a gene: 5. CDR1 is MNHEY and CDR2 is SVGAGI in the germline V gene. DNA for the CDR3: TGTGCCAGCAGGATGGGACAGGAGGGAAACACCATATATTTT. It specifies CASRMGQEGNTIYF.

J is TRBJ2-7 and V is TRBV5-1; TRBD1 agrees at 7 bases. V gave up 4 bases and J gave up 3 bases; unmatched junction bases: 7. The CDR3 spans 14 residues. Germline values: CDR1 SGHRS, CDR2 YFSETQ. The CDR3 region is CASSPGTVGYEQYV. CDR3 DNA: TGCGCCAGCAGCCCGGGGACAGTCGGCTACGAGCAGTACGTC.

This clone has more than one count but fewer than ten. The chain couples TRBV9 to TRBJ2-2, with a tentative D call TRBD1 (5 bases). The CDR3 consists of 13 residues. The V end lost 0 bases, the J end lost 7 bases, and 7 bases lay between the germline ends. Germline lookup yields CDR1 SGDLS and CDR2 YYNGEE. Written as DNA, the CDR3 is TGTGCCAGCAGCGTAGAAGGGGACGGGGAGCTGTTTTTT. Translated: CASSVEGDGELFF.

The chain combines TRBV19 with TRBJ2-5; 10 nucleotides agree with TRBD2. CDR1 LNHDA and CDR2 SQIVND come from the germline V gene (reference sequence). V was clipped by 4 bases and J by 4 bases; unmatched bases: 9. The CDR3 spans 16 residues. CDR3 in DNA: TGTGCCAGTAGTAAGGGGAGCGGGAGGGCCGCAGAGACCCAGTACTTC. It yields the protein CASSKGSGRAAETQYF.

The rearrangement joins TRBV29-1 to TRBJ1-1; perhaps TRBD1 as D (5 bases). Germline CDR1 is SQVTM and CDR2 is ANQGSEA. With 3 bases removed from V and 2 bases from J, the gap between germline ends came to 13 bases. The CDR3 has 14 amino acids. The CDR3 sequence: CSVDPAGGNTEAFF. In DNA, the CDR3 is TGCAGCGTTGATCCTGCGGGGGGAAACACTGAAGCTTTCTTT. The whole variable domain, remainder taken from reference TRBV29-1 and TRBJ1-1, is SAVISQKPSRDICQRGTSLTIQCQVDSQVTMMFWYRQQPGQSLTLIATANQGSEATYESGFVIDKFPISRPNLTFSTLTVSNMSPEDSSIYLCSVDPAGGNTEAFFGQGTRLTVV.

The V and J genes are TRBV7-9 and TRBJ2-1; TRBD2 matches at 11 bases. Germline CDR1 SEHNR, CDR2 FQNEAQ (reference sequence). The CDR3 has 15 amino acids. J lost 5 bases, V lost 5 bases, and 5 bases had no gene match. In DNA form, the CDR3 reads TGTGCCAGCAGCCCAAGGGGACTAGCGGACAATGAGCAGTTCTTC. Translation: CASSPRGLADNEQFF. Full variable domain (remainder filled in from reference TRBV7-9 and TRBJ2-1): DTGVSQNPRHKITKRGQNVTFRCDPISEHNRLYWYRQTLGQGPEFLTYFQNEAQLEKSRLLSDRFSAERPKGSFSTLEIQRTEQGDSAMYLCASSPRGLADNEQFFGPGTRLTVL.

This clone turned up a few times. V usage is TRBV6-1 and J usage is TRBJ2-2; TRBD2 agrees at 10 bases. Germline-derived CDR1 and CDR2 are MNHNS and SASEGT. The V segment lost 3 bases and the J segment 4 bases; nucleotides outside the gene matches: 2. This CDR3 is 15 amino acids long. The CDR3 DNA reads TGTGCCAGCAGTGACCCTAGCGGGAGCACCGGGGAGCTGTTTTTT. Its protein product is CASSDPSGSTGELFF.

The V gene is TRBV5-5, the J gene TRBJ2-1; D is possibly TRBD2 (5 bases). The CDR3 runs to 13 residues. Germline-derived CDR1 and CDR2 are SGHKS and YYEKEE (reference sequence). V shed 7 bases and J shed 8 bases, with 16 bases lying between them. CDR3 loop: CASGKGVQDEQFF. CDR3 nucleotide sequence: TGTGCCAGCGGAAAGGGAGTTCAGGATGAGCAGTTCTTC.

The chain has TRBV18 and TRBJ2-1; 7 bases map to TRBD2. V dropped 4 bases and J dropped 5; count of bases not matched to a gene: 5. Per germline, CDR1 KGHSH and CDR2 LQKENI. The CDR3 runs 14 residues. The CDR3 coding sequence is TGTGCCAGCTCACTAGGACTAGGGGACAATGAGCAGTTCTTC. Encoded protein: CASSLGLGDNEQFF.

The gene calls are TRBV5-6 and TRBJ1-2, with TRBD1 matching 7 bases. V shed 1 base and J 0 bases; nucleotides not matched to a gene: 3. There are 15 residues in the CDR3. Per germline, CDR1 SGHDT and CDR2 YYEEEE. CDR3 nucleotide sequence: TGTGCCAGCAGCTTGAGGGGGCGGGCTAACTATGGCTACACCTTC. This gives the protein CASSLRGRANYGYTF.